This T cell receptor beta chain was recorded in a study of blood T cells in healthy people across ages. Overall study findings and caveats: Long-lived and aged donors differed, with more naive CD4+ cells and higher diversity in the long-lived. Estimates of total diversity, which came from one million sequenced T cells, were considered to be underestimates.

Total RNA extraction produced at least 5 micrograms (per sample) for the study. About this clonotype: Its antigen remains unidentified.

This CDR3 is built from 13 residues. With 4 bases removed from V and 2 bases from J, the gap between germline ends came to 11 bases. CDR1 is SQVTM, CDR2 ANQGSEA, per germline. For the second PCR, which ran for 7 to 11 cycles, a sample-barcoded 5' primer and a J-beta primer mix were used. Researchers report that a template-switch adaptor with 12 random nucleotides tagged each cDNA molecule. TCRdb used MiXCR to reprocess the 5' RACE reads, holding one entry per CDR3 protein. This table holds about 640,000 distinct CDR3 sequences, roughly three fifths found once. The receptor comes from a man in his sixties in good health. J is TRBJ1-2 and V is TRBV29-1; a weak D match, TRBD1 (6 bases). The sequencing input was blood. The CDR3 sequence: CSVGTDLNYGYTF. The CDR3 DNA reads as TGCAGCGTTGGGACAGATTTAAACTATGGCTACACCTTC.